Following are 20 T cell receptor beta chains from one sample sequenced in a study of monozygotic twins with inflammatory bowel disease. Reprocessing the 5' RACE reads, TCRdb reports a single entry for every CDR3 protein and omits DNA. This sample's table reports fewer than 550,000 distinct CDR3 sequences. The sequenced sample was blood. The receptors originated from a human donor with ulcerative colitis or Crohn's disease, or a healthy co-twin of an affected twin (not recorded which).

The rearrangement uses TRBV13 and TRBJ1-1; absent DNA, TCRdb's TRBD1 call cannot be checked. Germline lookup yields CDR1 PRHDT and CDR2 FYEKMQ (reference sequence). The length of the CDR3 is 16 residues. Here the CDR3 reads CASSLFLGQASSEAFF.

The chain couples TRBV3-1 to TRBJ2-1. This CDR3 contains 14 residues. Germline V gene sequence: CDR1 LGHDT, CDR2 YNNKEL (reference sequence). The CDR3 is CASSQDISYQDRFF.

The rearrangement uses TRBV18 and TRBJ2-4. Germline V gene data show CDR1 as KGHSH and CDR2 as LQKENI. The CDR3 spans 18 residues. CDR3: CASSPPMGTALAKNIQYF.

The chain has TRBV4-1 and TRBJ2-5; TCRdb designates TRBD1, a call that cannot be tested without DNA. The CDR3 runs 17 residues. Germline V CDR1 and CDR2: MGHRA, YSYEKL. The CDR3 sequence is CASSQDQGTFPLETQYF.

The chain carries TRBV5-5 and TRBJ1-5. Germline V lookup: CDR1 SGHKS, CDR2 YYEKEE (reference sequence). The CDR3 runs 17 residues. The CDR3 reads CASSLATGGGGNQPQHF. Filled out from reference TRBV5-5 and TRBJ1-5, the complete variable domain reads DAGVTQSPTHLIKTRGQQVTLRCSPISGHKSVSWYQQVLGQGPQFIFQYYEKEERGRGNFPDRFSARQFPNYSSELNVNALLLGDSALYLCASSLATGGGGNQPQHFGDGTRLSIL.

V is TRBV3-1 and J is TRBJ2-3. CDR3 size: 12 residues. Per germline, CDR1 LGHDT and CDR2 YNNKEL (reference sequence). CDR3 protein: CASSQDRDTQYF.

The gene calls are TRBV4-3 and TRBJ2-1; TCRdb's assignment of TRBD2 cannot be checked, as there is no DNA. The germline V gene has CDR1 LGHNA and CDR2 YSLEER. This CDR3 has 16 amino acids. CDR3: CASSQDRASSYNEQFF.

This chain uses TRBV20-1 with TRBJ2-2; checking the TCRdb D call of TRBD2 is not possible without DNA. This CDR3 is built from 16 residues. CDR1 is DFQATT and CDR2 is SNEGSKA in the germline V gene (reference sequence). The CDR3 reads CSARGRLAGHTGELFF.

The chain is built from TRBV20-1 and TRBJ2-3; there is no DNA to check the TCRdb D call of TRBD1. The germline CDR1 and CDR2 sequences are DFQATT and SNEGSKA (reference sequence). The CDR3 has 16 amino acids. CDR3 residues: CSARDRGQGGTDTQYF.

The V and J genes are TRBV18 and TRBJ2-1; TCRdb reports TRBD2, a call that lacks DNA to check it against. The CDR3 runs to 16 residues. Germline V gene lookup returns CDR1 KGHSH and CDR2 LQKENI. The CDR3 sequence: CASSPRTSGAGDEQFF.

The gene calls are TRBV7-2 and TRBJ2-1; the D call from TCRdb, TRBD1, cannot be confirmed without DNA. This CDR3 comprises 15 residues. CDR1 is SGHTA, CDR2 FQGNSA, per germline. CDR3 protein: CASSLAGAGYNEQFF.

J is TRBJ2-1 and V is TRBV4-3; the D gene TCRdb calls, TRBD2, cannot be checked with no DNA. From germline, CDR1 is LGHNA and CDR2 YSLEER. CDR3 size: 19 residues. CDR3 in amino acids: CASSQEGASGRAMVDEQFF.

The V gene is TRBV12-3 or TRBV12-4, the J gene TRBJ2-3; TCRdb selects TRBD1, and the lack of DNA leaves this call unchecked. This CDR3 spans 17 amino acids. CDR3 region: CASSPGSPRPSTDTQYF.

The CDR3: CASSPPGVGGYTF. The rearrangement uses TRBV5-1 and TRBJ1-2; TCRdb reports TRBD1, a call that lacks DNA to check it against. The CDR3 runs 13 residues. Germline V gene sequence: CDR1 SGHRS, CDR2 YFSETQ.

V gene TRBV20-1 combines with J gene TRBJ2-7; the TRBD2 assignment by TCRdb is unverifiable without DNA. The germline CDR1 and CDR2 sequences are DFQATT and SNEGSKA (reference sequence). The CDR3 length is 11 residues. CDR3 residues: CSGSGGPEQYF.

CDR3 protein: CASRGRGPYEQYF. The J gene is TRBJ2-7, the V gene TRBV28; TCRdb designates TRBD2, a call that cannot be tested without DNA. Germline V gene data show CDR1 as MDHEN and CDR2 as SYDVKM. The CDR3 consists of 13 residues.

The gene calls are TRBV7-2 and TRBJ2-5; TCRdb lists TRBD2, though no DNA is available to test this call. CDR1 and CDR2 (germline): SGHTA, FQGNSA. The CDR3 runs to 15 residues. CDR3 loop: CASSLVTGLQETQYF. Variable domain in full (rest from reference TRBV7-2 and TRBJ2-5): GAGVSQSPSNKVTEKGKDVELRCDPISGHTALYWYRQSLGQGLEFLIYFQGNSAPDKSGLPSDRFSAERTGGSVSTLTIQRTQQEDSAVYLCASSLVTGLQETQYFGPGTRLLVL.

The CDR3 sequence: CASSFRAGGEAFF. This chain joins TRBV12-3 or TRBV12-4 and TRBJ1-1; the D gene TCRdb calls, TRBD1, cannot be checked with no DNA. There are 13 residues in the CDR3.

V is TRBV7-2 and J is TRBJ2-7. The CDR3 sequence is 12 residues long. From germline, CDR1 is SGHTA and CDR2 FQGNSA. The CDR3 is CASSLGWSEQYF.

This chain joins TRBV19 and TRBJ2-1; TCRdb designates TRBD2, a call that cannot be tested without DNA. The CDR3 is made up of 15 amino acids. Per germline, CDR1 LNHDA and CDR2 SQIVND (reference sequence). The CDR3 is CASSPSSGGANEQFF.